This T cell receptor (beta chain) was identified in a study of metastatic and nonmetastatic thyroid tumors. About the study: It was across blood and tumor or nodule tissue from malignant and benign thyroid patients that repertoires were compared.

Thyroid surgery was performed in patients who had received no treatment beforehand. Whole-study findings and limits: Significantly greater TCR beta diversity was reportedly found in malignant thyroid tumors than in benign nodules (in blood and tumor).

TCRdb reprocessed the PCR reads via MiXCR. The repertoire holds over 30,000 clones, around 7.4% seen once, with about two fifths in the top ten. This clone was seen ten or more times. What it binds is not known. The V gene's germline CDR1 is KGHDR and CDR2 SFDVKD. The CDR3 runs 16 residues. Trimming at V came to 7 bases and at J to 5 bases, leaving 9 bases not matched to a gene. This chain joins TRBV24-1 and TRBJ2-3; 12 bases match TRBD2. This receptor was obtained from a female donor with papillary thyroid cancer or a benign thyroid nodule (not recorded which). Some clones in this sample may be carry-over from other donors' samples. The specimen sequenced was blood. CDR3: CATRGPSGGAQDTQYF. Written as DNA, the CDR3 is TGTGCCACCAGGGGGCCTAGCGGGGGGGCACAAGATACGCAGTATTTT.